These 26 T cell receptor beta chains originate from one sample sequenced in a study of cytomegalovirus exposure and HLA in healthy donors. In the PCR, 60 Vbeta and 13 Jbeta primers were used. Only in-frame clones appear in the TCRdb table, and some are missing; sequencing was by immunoSEQ multiplex PCR. The sample consists of 150,000 to 200,000 clones, roughly four fifths of them appearing once. The specimen sequenced was PBMCs. The receptors originated from a woman aged 18-29 years in good health and CMV-seronegative.

DNA of the CDR3: TGTGCCAGCAGCTTAGACGGGGGAGGGACCGGGGAGCTGTTTTTT. Amino acid sequence: CASSLDGGGTGELFF. This chain joins TRBV7-2 and TRBJ2-2; 7 bases align to TRBD2. V was clipped by 1 base and J by 5 bases; unmatched bases: 4. The CDR3 covers 15 residues. CDR1 is SGHTA, CDR2 FQGNSA, per germline.

The J gene is TRBJ1-5, the V gene TRBV15; TRBD1 is a possible D gene (5 bases). V was clipped by 5 bases and J by 3 bases, with 17 bases between them. CDR1 and CDR2 (germline): LNHNV, YYDKDF (reference sequence). The CDR3 is 16 residues long. The CDR3 here is CATSRGGAGNNQPQHF. CDR3 in DNA: TGTGCCACCAGCCGAGGTGGGGCAGGGAACAATCAGCCCCAGCATTTT.

The chain joins TRBV9 to TRBJ2-1, with 7 bases aligning to TRBD2. Losses at the gene ends were 7 bases for V and 1 base for J; bases not matched to a gene: 8. Germline V gene sequence: CDR1 SGDLS, CDR2 YYNGEE. The CDR3 consists of 15 residues. The CDR3 sequence: CASVPGRGSYNEQFF. The DNA of the CDR3 is TGTGCCAGCGTGCCAGGGAGGGGATCCTACAATGAGCAGTTCTTC.

The gene calls are TRBV7-2 and TRBJ2-7; D is perhaps TRBD1 (6 bases). CDR3 length equals 15 residues. Germline lookup yields CDR1 SGHTA and CDR2 FQGNSA. The CDR3 nucleotides read TGTGCCAGCAGCTCCCCCTCGACAGGCATCTACGTGCAGTACGTC. This sequence encodes CASSSPSTGIYVQYV.

This chain links TRBV29-1 with TRBJ2-3, with TRBD2 identical over 8 bases. With 4 bases clipped from V and 11 bases from J, the junction kept 8 bases outside the gene matches. From germline, CDR1 is SQVTM and CDR2 ANQGSEA. The length of the CDR3 is 12 residues. CDR3 coding DNA: TGCAGCGTTGGGCGGGAGGAGGGTATGCAGTATTTT. Protein: CSVGREEGMQYF.

With respect to this clone: The junction does not match germline at one end; this may be a read error. The chain combines TRBV7-9 with TRBJ1-2; the D gene is possibly TRBD1 (6 bases). There are 12 residues in the CDR3. CDR1 SEHNR and CDR2 FQNEAQ come from the germline V gene (reference sequence). DNA of the CDR3: TGTTCCAGCAGCTACGACAGGCCCCCCTACACCTTC. Encoded protein: CSSSYDRPPYTF.

J is TRBJ2-3 and V is TRBV4-3; the D gene is possibly TRBD2 (6 bases). Germline values: CDR1 LGHNA, CDR2 YSLEER. The CDR3 runs to 19 residues. The V end was cut by 0 bases, the J end by 5 bases, with 24 bases between. The CDR3 DNA follows: TGCGCCAGCAGCCAAGATCACGGGGGTAGTGGGACGTTTGGAGATACGCAGTATTTT. This sequence encodes CASSQDHGGSGTFGDTQYF.

The V call is TRBV19, the J call TRBJ1-1; 8 bases are a match to TRBD1. Germline loops: CDR1 LNHDA, CDR2 SQIVND (reference sequence). Trimming removed 5 bases from V and 4 bases from J; junction bases left unmatched: 9. The CDR3 is 15 residues long. CDR3 nucleotides: TGTGCCAGTAGTGCCCCAGGGACAGGCCCCACTGAAGCTTTCTTT. Encoded protein: CASSAPGTGPTEAFF.

Details on this clone: The junction departs from germline at one end; a sequencing error may be responsible. V is TRBV5-1 and J is TRBJ2-7; D perhaps matches TRBD2 (5 bases). Germline V gene sequence: CDR1 SGHRS, CDR2 YFSETQ. The CDR3 sequence is 12 residues long. The DNA of the CDR3 is TGCGCCAGCAGCTCCAATTTGGATAGCGTTTTCTTC. Translated, it gives CASSSNLDSVFF.

The chain is built from TRBV2 and TRBJ1-1; possible D gene TRBD1, 5 bases. Deletions cut 4 bases from V and 0 bases from J, with 24 bases between. The CDR3 runs to 19 residues. Germline lookup yields CDR1 SNHLY and CDR2 FYNNEI. The chain's CDR3 is CASSAATFRVREMNTEAFF. The CDR3, as DNA: TGTGCCAGCAGTGCGGCAACGTTCAGGGTGAGAGAGATGAACACTGAAGCTTTCTTT.

This clone was seen more than once but under ten times. The V and J genes are TRBV6-1 and TRBJ1-4, with 10 bases identical to TRBD1. The germline V gene has CDR1 MNHNS and CDR2 SASEGT. The CDR3 runs to 14 residues. Trimming removed 4 bases from V and 5 bases from J; junction bases left unmatched: 1. Here the CDR3 reads CASSGDRGNEKLFF. The CDR3 nucleotides read TGTGCCAGCAGTGGGGACAGGGGCAATGAAAAACTGTTTTTT.

This clone was counted a single time. This sequence joins TRBV7-9 and TRBJ1-6; D is unclear. The V and J ends lost 2 bases and 6 bases respectively, with 5 bases between them. This CDR3 has 13 amino acids. Germline assignment: CDR1 SEHNR and CDR2 FQNEAQ (reference sequence). CDR3 sequence (DNA): TGTGCCAGCAGCTTATCGGGTAATTCACCCCTCCACTTT. Its translation: CASSLSGNSPLHF.

The CDR3 is CASSHRDRFYGYTF. The CDR3 DNA is TGTGCCAGCAGTCACCGGGACAGGTTCTATGGCTACACCTTC. The V call is TRBV6-5, the J call TRBJ1-2; 8 bases are a match to TRBD1. V trimming: 5 bases; J trimming: 4 bases; junction bases outside the gene matches: 6. This CDR3 comprises 14 residues. Germline CDR1 is MNHEY and CDR2 is SVGAGI.

The V call is TRBV4-3, the J call TRBJ2-7; tentatively, D is TRBD1 (5 bases). Germline values: CDR1 LGHNA, CDR2 YSLEER. The V end was cut by 1 base, the J end by 5 bases, with 15 bases between. The CDR3 sequence is 15 residues long. The CDR3 nucleotides are TGCGCCAGCAGCCAAGGGCAGGGCTGGGGAAACGAGCAGTACTTC. Its translation: CASSQGQGWGNEQYF.

V and J are TRBV13 and TRBJ2-7, with 10 bases fitting TRBD2. Germline V gene data show CDR1 as PRHDT and CDR2 as FYEKMQ (reference sequence). The CDR3 has 22 residues. V lost 5 bases and J lost 2; bases outside the gene matches: 27. This CDR3 reads CASSLGLARGIPLPTSAYEQYV. The CDR3 coding sequence is TGTGCCAGCAGCCTGGGACTAGCGCGGGGGATTCCTCTTCCCACCTCTGCCTACGAGCAGTACGTC.

V usage is TRBV7-9 and J usage is TRBJ1-1, with 12 bases that match TRBD1. The CDR3 contains 16 residues. CDR1 SEHNR and CDR2 FQNEAQ come from the germline V gene (reference sequence). Germline trimming cut 5 bases from V and 1 base from J; bases unmatched to any gene: 5. CDR3 sequence reads: CASSPGTGGTNTEAFF. Written as DNA, the CDR3 is TGTGCCAGCAGCCCCGGGACAGGGGGCACGAACACTGAAGCTTTCTTT.

This chain joins TRBV28 and TRBJ1-5, with D perhaps matching TRBD1 (5 bases). Germline CDR1 reads MDHEN; CDR2 reads SYDVKM. Trimming stripped 7 bases from V and 1 base from J, with 14 bases between. This CDR3 contains 15 residues. CDR3: CASTPGGVSNQPQHF. In DNA, the CDR3 is TGTGCCAGCACCCCCGGGGGGGTAAGCAATCAGCCCCAGCATTTT.

The CDR3 DNA is TGTGCCAGCAGCTTAGTACGGCAAGAGACCCAGTACTTC. It yields the protein CASSLVRQETQYF. This chain connects TRBV11-3 to TRBJ2-5; no clear D gene. The V gene's germline CDR1 is SGHNT and CDR2 YENEEA. Trimming cost V 1 base and J 2 bases, with 5 bases left between them. This CDR3 region has 13 residues.

This chain joins TRBV4-1 and TRBJ2-7; unclear D gene. Trimming pared 1 base from V and 4 bases from J, leaving 5 bases between. The germline gives CDR1 MGHRA, CDR2 YSYEKL. The CDR3 contains 12 residues. CDR3 residues: CASSQAGYEQYF. The CDR3 DNA reads TGCGCCAGCAGCCAAGCAGGTTACGAGCAGTACTTC.

V gene TRBV7-2 combines with J gene TRBJ2-5, with 8 positions matching TRBD1. Judging by the DNA end, TRBJ2-7 fits better; the J call may be wrong. CDR3 length: 15 residues. CDR1 SGHTA and CDR2 FQGNSA come from the germline V gene. For the CDR3, the DNA is TGTGCCAGCAGCTTGCCTAGACAGGGGTTACACGAGCAGTACTTC. Translation gives CASSLPRQGLHEQYF.

CDR3 DNA: TGTGCCAGCAGCGTAGGACTCTCTGGAAACACCATATATTTT. It translates to CASSVGLSGNTIYF. This chain uses TRBV9 with TRBJ1-3; D call uncertain. The CDR3 loop spans 14 amino acids. Trimming pared 0 bases from V and 0 bases from J, leaving 4 bases between. CDR1 is SGDLS and CDR2 is YYNGEE in the germline V gene.

This clone showed up just once. This sequence joins TRBV7-9 and TRBJ2-7; the match to TRBD2 covers 11 bases. Germline values: CDR1 SEHNR, CDR2 FQNEAQ (reference sequence). This CDR3 is 15 amino acids long. J gave up 6 bases and V 3 bases, and 7 bases lay outside the gene matches. The DNA of the CDR3 is TGTGCCAGCAGCTTTTTTACTAGCGGGAGTTGCGAGCAGTACTTC. Its protein is CASSFFTSGSCEQYF.

The chain is built from TRBV28 and TRBJ2-5; perhaps TRBD1 as D (5 bases). Germline V gene sequence: CDR1 MDHEN, CDR2 SYDVKM. The CDR3 runs 15 residues. V was shortened by 3 bases and J by 4 bases, with 15 bases between the two germline ends. CDR3 in DNA: TGTGCCAGCAGTTTGAAGGGCAGGGCAAGAGAGACCCAGTACTTC. The encoded protein is CASSLKGRARETQYF.

This clone has a single count. The V and J genes are TRBV9 and TRBJ1-2; a possible D gene is TRBD1 (5 bases). V was cut by 0 bases and J by 6 bases, with 12 bases left in between. The CDR3 is 14 residues long. The germline gives CDR1 SGDLS, CDR2 YYNGEE. CDR3 in DNA: TGTGCCAGCAGCGTAGAAGGGGAACGGAATGGCTACACCTTC. The encoded protein is CASSVEGERNGYTF. The complete variable domain, with remaining parts taken from reference TRBV9 and TRBJ1-2, reads DSGVTQTPKHLITATGQRVTLRCSPRSGDLSVYWYQQSLDQGLQFLIQYYNGEERAKGNILERFSAQQFPDLHSELNLSSLELGDSALYFCASSVEGERNGYTFGSGTRLTVV.

This clone was seen only once. The chain is built from TRBV7-7 and TRBJ2-7; no clear D. The CDR3 spans 17 residues. Germline values: CDR1 SSHAT, CDR2 FNYEAQ (reference sequence). As DNA, the CDR3 is TGTGCTAGCAGCTCCGGTCCCCTCCCCTGGGTGGGCTACGAGCAGTACGTC. Translation: CASSSGPLPWVGYEQYV.

This sequence joins TRBV19 and TRBJ2-5, with 12 positions matching TRBD2. Unmatched junction bases numbered 6, after V lost 2 bases and J lost 2 bases. This CDR3 contains 17 residues. Germline V gives CDR1 LNHDA, CDR2 SQIVND (reference sequence). The CDR3 DNA reads as TGTGCCAGTAGTATAAGTCTAGCGGGAGGGCCGCAAGAGACCCAGTACTTC. It codes for CASSISLAGGPQETQYF.